One and the same sample provided the 7 T cell receptor beta chains below, sequenced in a study of cytomegalovirus exposure and HLA in healthy donors (dated by TCRdb to 2016 to 2017). Library preparation was by the immunoSEQ multiplex PCR assay. The multiplex PCR relied on a mix of 60 forward primers for TCR Vbeta segments and 13 reverse primers for TCR Jbeta segments. In TCRdb, the immuneACCESS table is reduced to in-frame sequences with V and J assigned. These tables do not hold every clone; where another copy was compared, an unresolved V gene accounts for under half, and the others remain unexplained. Recorded for this sample are around 160,000 clones; about three quarters of them occurred a single time. The ten biggest clones cover roughly 2.8% of the sample. Input material: PBMCs. These receptors came from a woman aged 40 to 50 in good health and CMV-seropositive.

The chain links TRBV19 to TRBJ2-7; TRBD2 matches 10 bases. Germline CDR1 and CDR2: LNHDA and SQIVND (reference sequence). This CDR3 region has 17 residues. The trim removed 0 bases at V and 7 bases at J, leaving 12 bases unmatched. The CDR3: CASSIDLPSGAGGEQYF. For the CDR3, the DNA is TGTGCCAGTAGTATAGATCTCCCATCGGGAGCGGGAGGGGAGCAGTACTTC.

The rearrangement links TRBV7-9 to TRBJ1-5; tentatively, D is TRBD1 (5 bases). The V end lost 5 bases, the J end lost 0 bases, and 11 bases lay between the germline ends. Germline CDR1 reads SEHNR; CDR2 reads FQNEAQ (reference sequence). The CDR3 is 15 residues long. CDR3 coding DNA: TGTGCCAGCAGCCTCGGGACTAATAGCAATCAGCCCCAGCATTTT. Encoded protein: CASSLGTNSNQPQHF.

The CDR3 nucleotides are TGTGCCAGCAGCTTAGTGGGGAGTGGGCACAATCAGCCCCAGCATTTT. Protein sequence: CASSLVGSGHNQPQHF. This chain connects TRBV7-2 to TRBJ1-5; D ambiguous. The CDR3 consists of 16 residues. V dropped 1 base and J dropped 3 bases, with 13 bases sitting between them. CDR1 and CDR2 from the germline V gene are SGHTA and FQGNSA.

The chain employs TRBV5-6 and TRBJ2-4; possible D gene TRBD1, 6 bases. Trimming left V 2 bases short and J 5 bases short, with 14 bases between. The CDR3 consists of 15 residues. Germline CDR1 SGHDT, CDR2 YYEEEE. This CDR3 is CASSFRGGSQNIQYF. The DNA for the CDR3 is TGTGCCAGCAGCTTCAGAGGGGGTTCTCAAAACATTCAGTACTTC.

CDR3 in DNA: TGTGCCAGCAGTTACTCCCTGCGGGCGGTCGGGGGCTACACCTTC. Encoded protein: CASSYSLRAVGGYTF. The V gene is TRBV6-5, the J gene TRBJ1-2; the D is unclear. Trimming stripped 0 bases from V and 8 bases from J, with 16 bases between. The V gene's germline CDR1 is MNHEY and CDR2 SVGAGI. The CDR3 loop spans 15 amino acids.

V and J are TRBV18 and TRBJ2-5; TRBD2 matches at 7 bases. Unmatched junction bases numbered 19, after V lost 9 bases and J lost 6 bases. Germline loops: CDR1 KGHSH, CDR2 LQKENI. The CDR3 extends over 16 amino acids. CDR3 sequence: CARGPTGDYSLKTQYF. The CDR3 DNA reads TGTGCCAGAGGCCCAACCGGGGACTATTCTTTGAAGACCCAGTACTTC.

This chain links TRBV27 with TRBJ2-6, with TRBD1 as a possible D gene (5 bases). The CDR3 runs 16 residues. V was pared by 4 bases and J by 0 bases, with 10 bases between. Germline-derived CDR1 and CDR2 are MNHEY and SMNVEV (reference sequence). CDR3 coding DNA: TGTGCCAGCAGTTCTAGACAGACCTCTGGGGCCAACGTCCTGACTTTC. This encodes CASSSRQTSGANVLTF. The variable domain in full, with the rest retrieved from reference TRBV27 and TRBJ2-6, is EAQVTQNPRYLITVTGKKLTVTCSQNMNHEYMSWYRQDPGLGLRQIYYSMNVEVTDKGDVPEGYKVSRKEKRNFPLILESPSPNQTSLYFCASSSRQTSGANVLTFGAGSRLTVL.